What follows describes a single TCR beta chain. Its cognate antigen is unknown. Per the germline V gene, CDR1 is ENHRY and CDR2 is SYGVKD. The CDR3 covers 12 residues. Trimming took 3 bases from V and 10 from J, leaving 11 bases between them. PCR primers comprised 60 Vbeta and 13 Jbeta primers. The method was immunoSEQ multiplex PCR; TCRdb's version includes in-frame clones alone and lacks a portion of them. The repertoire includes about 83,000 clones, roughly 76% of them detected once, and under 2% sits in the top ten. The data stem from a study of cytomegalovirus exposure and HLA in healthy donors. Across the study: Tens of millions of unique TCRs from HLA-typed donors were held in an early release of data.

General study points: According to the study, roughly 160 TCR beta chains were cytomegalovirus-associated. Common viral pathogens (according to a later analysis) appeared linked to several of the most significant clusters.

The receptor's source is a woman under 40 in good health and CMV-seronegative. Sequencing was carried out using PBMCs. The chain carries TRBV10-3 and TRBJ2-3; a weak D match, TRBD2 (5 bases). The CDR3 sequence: CAISEPLVPQYF. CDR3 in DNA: TGTGCCATCAGTGAACCACTAGTTCCGCAGTATTTT.